The clone carrying this TCR beta chain appeared a single time. The sample originates from a study of T cell changes during pregnancy in multiple sclerosis. V was clipped by 3 bases and J by 4 bases, with 9 bases between them. This CDR3 is built from 14 residues. CDR1 and CDR2 (germline): SEHNR, FQNEAQ (reference sequence). Here immunoSEQ multiplex PCR was the method, and the copy in TCRdb shows in-frame clones only, minus some. The sample lists 50,000 to 55,000 clones, 85% to 95% occurring once. The TCR sequence derives from a female donor with multiple sclerosis, enrolled in a pregnancy study. The sample was CD4+ T cells from peripheral blood mononuclear cells, taken in the third trimester of pregnancy. The rearrangement links TRBV7-9 to TRBJ2-2; D call uncertain. CDR3 in DNA: TGTGCCAGCAGCTTTTTCTCTTTCACCGGGGAGCTGTTTTTT. Amino acids: CASSFFSFTGELFF.